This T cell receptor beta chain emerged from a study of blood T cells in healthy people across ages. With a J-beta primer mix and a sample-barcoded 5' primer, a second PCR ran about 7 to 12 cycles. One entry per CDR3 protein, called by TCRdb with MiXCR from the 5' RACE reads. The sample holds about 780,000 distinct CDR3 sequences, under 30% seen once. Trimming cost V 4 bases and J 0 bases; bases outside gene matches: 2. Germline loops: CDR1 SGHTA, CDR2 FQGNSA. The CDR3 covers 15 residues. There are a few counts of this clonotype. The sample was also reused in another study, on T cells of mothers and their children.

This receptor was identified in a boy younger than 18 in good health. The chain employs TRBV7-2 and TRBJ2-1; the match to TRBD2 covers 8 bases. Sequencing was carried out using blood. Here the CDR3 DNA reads TGTGCCAGCAGCTCTAGCGGGCACTCCTACAATGAGCAGTTCTTC. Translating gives CASSSSGHSYNEQFF.